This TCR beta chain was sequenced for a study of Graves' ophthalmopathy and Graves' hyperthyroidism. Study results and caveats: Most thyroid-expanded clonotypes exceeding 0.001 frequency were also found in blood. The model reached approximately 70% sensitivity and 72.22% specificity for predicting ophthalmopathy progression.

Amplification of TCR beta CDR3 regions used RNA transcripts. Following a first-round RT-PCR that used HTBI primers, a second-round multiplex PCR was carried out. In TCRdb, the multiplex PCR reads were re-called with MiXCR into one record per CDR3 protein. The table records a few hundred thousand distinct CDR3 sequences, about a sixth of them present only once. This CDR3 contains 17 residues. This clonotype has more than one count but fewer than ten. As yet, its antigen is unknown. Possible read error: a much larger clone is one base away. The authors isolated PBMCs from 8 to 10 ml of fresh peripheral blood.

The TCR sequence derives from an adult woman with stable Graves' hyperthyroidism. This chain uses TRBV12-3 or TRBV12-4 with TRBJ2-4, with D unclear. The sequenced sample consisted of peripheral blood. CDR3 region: CASSLYLGDIAKNTQYF. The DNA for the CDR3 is TGTGCCAGCAGTTTATACCTAGGCGATATAGCCAAAAACACTCAGTACTTC.